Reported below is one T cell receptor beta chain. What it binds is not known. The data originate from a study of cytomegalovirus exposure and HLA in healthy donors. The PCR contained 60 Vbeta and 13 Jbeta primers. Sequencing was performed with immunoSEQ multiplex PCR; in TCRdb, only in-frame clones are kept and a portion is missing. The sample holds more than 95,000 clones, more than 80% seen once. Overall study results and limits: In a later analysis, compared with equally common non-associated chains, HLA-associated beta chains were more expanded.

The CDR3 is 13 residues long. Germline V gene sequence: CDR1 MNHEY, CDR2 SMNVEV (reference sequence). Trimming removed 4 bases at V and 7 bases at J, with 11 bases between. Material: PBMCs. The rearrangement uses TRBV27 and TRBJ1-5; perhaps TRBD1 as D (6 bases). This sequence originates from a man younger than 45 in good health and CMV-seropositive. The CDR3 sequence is CASSYRVGQPQHF. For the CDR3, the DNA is TGTGCCAGCAGTTACAGGGTTGGGCAGCCCCAGCATTTT.